Given below is one T cell receptor beta chain in context. CDR3 length: 16 amino acids. Germline V gene data show CDR1 as MNHEY and CDR2 as SMNVEV (reference sequence). The ends lost 5 bases at V and 3 bases at J; junction bases unmatched: 9. These data are taken from a study of blood T cell repertoires in COVID-19. Study as a whole: Acute and convalescent COVID-19 specimens originated in the United States, Italy and Spain. The analysed material was cDNA or gDNA that came from T cells, B-cell-depleted T cells, or PBMCs.

Authors' methods: Researchers report that nucleated cell counts were estimated from reference gene primer amplification. The protocol was immunoSEQ multiplex PCR, while the TCRdb copy is restricted to in-frame clones and leaves out a portion. That table furnishes V, J and clone size, whereas the DNA furnished D and trimming. The table lists some 70,000 clones, about 88% of them singletons. This receptor was obtained from a man aged 70 or older with active or convalescent COVID-19. The chain has TRBV27 and TRBJ2-7; TRBD2 aligns across 11 bases. Material: peripheral blood. CDR3 DNA sequence: TGTGCCAGCAGTCCCGGGACTAGCGGTGCCCACTACGAGCAGTACTTC. This sequence encodes CASSPGTSGAHYEQYF.